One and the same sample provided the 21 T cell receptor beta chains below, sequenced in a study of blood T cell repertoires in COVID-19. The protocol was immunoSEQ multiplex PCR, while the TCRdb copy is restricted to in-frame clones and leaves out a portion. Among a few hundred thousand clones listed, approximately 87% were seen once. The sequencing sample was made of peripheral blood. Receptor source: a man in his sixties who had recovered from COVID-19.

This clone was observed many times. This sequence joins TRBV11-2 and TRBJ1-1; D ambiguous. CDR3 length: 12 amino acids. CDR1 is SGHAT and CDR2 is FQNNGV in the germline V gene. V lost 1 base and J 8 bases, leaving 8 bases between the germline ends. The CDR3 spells CASSLAGQEAFF. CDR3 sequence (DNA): TGTGCCAGCAGCTTAGCAGGTCAAGAAGCTTTCTTT.

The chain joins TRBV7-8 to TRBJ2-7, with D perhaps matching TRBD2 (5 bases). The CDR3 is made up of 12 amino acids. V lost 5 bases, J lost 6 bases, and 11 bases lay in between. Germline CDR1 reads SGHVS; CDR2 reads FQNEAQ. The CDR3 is CASSPLVSEQYF. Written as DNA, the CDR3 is TGTGCCAGCAGCCCACTAGTTTCCGAGCAGTACTTC.

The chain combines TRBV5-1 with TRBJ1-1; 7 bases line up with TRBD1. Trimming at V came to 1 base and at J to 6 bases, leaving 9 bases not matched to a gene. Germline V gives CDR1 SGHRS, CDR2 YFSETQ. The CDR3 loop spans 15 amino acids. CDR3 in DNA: TGCGCCAGCAGCTTGTCCCTCGGGACAGCCTCTGAAGCTTTCTTT. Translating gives CASSLSLGTASEAFF.

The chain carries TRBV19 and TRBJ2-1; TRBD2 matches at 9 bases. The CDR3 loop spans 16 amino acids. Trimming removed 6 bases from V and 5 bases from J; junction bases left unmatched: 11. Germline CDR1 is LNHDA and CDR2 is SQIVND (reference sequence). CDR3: CASSPLRREGNNEQFF. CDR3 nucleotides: TGTGCCAGTAGCCCCCTCCGGCGGGAGGGTAACAATGAGCAGTTCTTC.

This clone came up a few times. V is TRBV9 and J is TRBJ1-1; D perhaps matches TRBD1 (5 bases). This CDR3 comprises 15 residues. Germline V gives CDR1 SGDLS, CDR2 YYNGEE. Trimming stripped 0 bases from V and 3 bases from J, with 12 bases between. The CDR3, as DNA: TGTGCCAGCAGCGTAGAAGGGGCGCGAGACACTGAAGCTTTCTTT. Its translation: CASSVEGARDTEAFF. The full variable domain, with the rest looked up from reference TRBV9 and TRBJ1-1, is DSGVTQTPKHLITATGQRVTLRCSPRSGDLSVYWYQQSLDQGLQFLIQYYNGEERAKGNILERFSAQQFPDLHSELNLSSLELGDSALYFCASSVEGARDTEAFFGQGTRLTVV.

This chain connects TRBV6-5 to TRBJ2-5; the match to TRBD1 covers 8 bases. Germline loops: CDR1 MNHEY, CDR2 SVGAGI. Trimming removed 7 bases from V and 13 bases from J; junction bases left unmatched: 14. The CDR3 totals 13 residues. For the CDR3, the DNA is TGTGCCAGCACCCTCTCGGGACAGGAGGTTACGTACTTC. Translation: CASTLSGQEVTYF.

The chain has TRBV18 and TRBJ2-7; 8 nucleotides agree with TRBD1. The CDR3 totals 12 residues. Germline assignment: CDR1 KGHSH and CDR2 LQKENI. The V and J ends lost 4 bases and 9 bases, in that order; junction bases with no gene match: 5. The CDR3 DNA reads TGTGCCAGCTCACTTGGACAGGGAGGGCAGTACTTC. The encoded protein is CASSLGQGGQYF.

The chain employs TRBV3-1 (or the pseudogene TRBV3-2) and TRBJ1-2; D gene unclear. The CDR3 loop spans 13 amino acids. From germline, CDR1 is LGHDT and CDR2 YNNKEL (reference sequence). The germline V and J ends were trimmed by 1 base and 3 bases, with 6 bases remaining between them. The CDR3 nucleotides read TGTGCCAGCAGCCAAGTCACTGACTATGGCTACACCTTC. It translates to CASSQVTDYGYTF.

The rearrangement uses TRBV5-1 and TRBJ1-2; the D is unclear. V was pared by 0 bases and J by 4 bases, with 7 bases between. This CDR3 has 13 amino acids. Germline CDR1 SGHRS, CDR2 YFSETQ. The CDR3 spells CASSLGASYGYTF. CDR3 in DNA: TGCGCCAGCAGCTTGGGGGCAAGCTATGGCTACACCTTC.

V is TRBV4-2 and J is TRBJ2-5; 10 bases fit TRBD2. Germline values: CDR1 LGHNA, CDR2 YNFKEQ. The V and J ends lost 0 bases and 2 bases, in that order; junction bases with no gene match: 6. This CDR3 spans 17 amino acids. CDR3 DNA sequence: TGTGCCAGCAGCCAAGATGGCACTAGCGGGAAACAAGAGACCCAGTACTTC. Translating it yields CASSQDGTSGKQETQYF.

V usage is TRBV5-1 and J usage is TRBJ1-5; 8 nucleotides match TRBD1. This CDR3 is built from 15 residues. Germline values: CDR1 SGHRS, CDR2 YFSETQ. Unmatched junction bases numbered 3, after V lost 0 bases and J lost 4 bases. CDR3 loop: CASSLDGTGNQPQHF. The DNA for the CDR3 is TGCGCCAGCAGCTTGGATGGGACAGGTAATCAGCCCCAGCATTTT.

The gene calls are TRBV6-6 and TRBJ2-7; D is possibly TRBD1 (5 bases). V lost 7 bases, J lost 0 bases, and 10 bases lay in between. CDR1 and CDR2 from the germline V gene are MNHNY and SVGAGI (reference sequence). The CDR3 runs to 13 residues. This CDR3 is CASTPDNSYEQYF. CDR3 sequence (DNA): TGTGCCAGCACCCCGGACAACTCCTACGAGCAGTACTTC.

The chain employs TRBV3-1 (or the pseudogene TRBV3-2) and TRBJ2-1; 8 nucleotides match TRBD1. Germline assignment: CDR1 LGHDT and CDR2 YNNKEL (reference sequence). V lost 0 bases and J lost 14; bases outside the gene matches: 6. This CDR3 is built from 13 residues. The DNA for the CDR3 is TGTGCCAGCAGCCAAGAAAGGGGACAGGAAAAGTTCTTC. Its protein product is CASSQERGQEKFF.

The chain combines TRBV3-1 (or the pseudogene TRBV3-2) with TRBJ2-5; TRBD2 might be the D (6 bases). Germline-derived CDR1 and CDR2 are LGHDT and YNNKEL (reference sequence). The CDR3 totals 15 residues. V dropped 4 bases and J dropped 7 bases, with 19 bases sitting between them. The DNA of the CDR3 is TGTGCCAGCAGCCCCTTACTGGGAGGACGGGCGACCCAGTACTTC. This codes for CASSPLLGGRATQYF.

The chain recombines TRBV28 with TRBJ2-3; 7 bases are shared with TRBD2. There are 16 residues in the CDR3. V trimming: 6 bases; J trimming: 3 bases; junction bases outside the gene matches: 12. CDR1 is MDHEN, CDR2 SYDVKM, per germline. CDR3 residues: CASSSPSGHTTDTQYF. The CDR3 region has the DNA TGTGCCAGCAGCTCCCCTAGCGGACACACTACAGATACGCAGTATTTT.

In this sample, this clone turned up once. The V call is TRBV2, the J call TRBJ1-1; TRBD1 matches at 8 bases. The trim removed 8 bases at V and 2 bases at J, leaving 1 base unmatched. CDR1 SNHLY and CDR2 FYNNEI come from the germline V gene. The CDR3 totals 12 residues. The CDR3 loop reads CASGQGNTEAFF. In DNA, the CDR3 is TGTGCCAGCGGACAGGGCAACACTGAAGCTTTCTTT.

CDR3 sequence: CASSRQGQGYEQYF. CDR3 DNA: TGTGCCAGTAGTAGACAGGGGCAGGGCTACGAGCAGTACTTC. The chain uses TRBV19 and TRBJ2-7; 8 bases line up with TRBD1. The CDR3 consists of 14 residues. CDR1 LNHDA and CDR2 SQIVND come from the germline V gene (reference sequence). V shed 4 bases and J 3 bases; nucleotides not matched to a gene: 5.

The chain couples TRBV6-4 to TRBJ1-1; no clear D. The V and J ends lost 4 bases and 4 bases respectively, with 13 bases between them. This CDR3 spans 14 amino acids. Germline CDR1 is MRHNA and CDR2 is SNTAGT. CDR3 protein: CASSVGERGTEAFF. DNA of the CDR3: TGTGCCAGCAGTGTGGGTGAGCGGGGCACTGAAGCTTTCTTT.

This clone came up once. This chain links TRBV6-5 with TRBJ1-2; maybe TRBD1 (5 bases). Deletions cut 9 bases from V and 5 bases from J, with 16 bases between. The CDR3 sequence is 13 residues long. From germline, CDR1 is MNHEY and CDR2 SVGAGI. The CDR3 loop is CASYPAQGYGYTF. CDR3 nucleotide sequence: TGTGCCAGTTATCCGGCCCAGGGATATGGCTACACCTTC.

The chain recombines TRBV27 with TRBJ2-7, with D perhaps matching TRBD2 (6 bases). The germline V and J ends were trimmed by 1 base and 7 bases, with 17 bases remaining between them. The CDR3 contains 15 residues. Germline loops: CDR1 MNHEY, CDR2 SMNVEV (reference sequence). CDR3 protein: CASSLYGTLRSEQYF. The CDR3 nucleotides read TGTGCCAGCAGTTTATACGGGACTCTTAGGTCAGAGCAGTACTTC.

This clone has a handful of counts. CDR3 DNA: TGCGCCAGCAGGGTGACTAGCGGCACAGATACGCAGTATTTT. Encoded protein: CASRVTSGTDTQYF. The V gene is TRBV4-1, the J gene TRBJ2-3; TRBD2 agrees at 8 bases. V lost 6 bases, J lost 1 base, and 3 bases stayed unmatched. Germline V CDR1 and CDR2: MGHRA, YSYEKL. This CDR3 is 14 amino acids long.